Reported below is one TCR beta chain. This sample is part of a study of siplizumab effects on memory and regulatory T cells. The method was immunoSEQ multiplex PCR; TCRdb's version includes in-frame clones alone and lacks a portion of them. The sample lists 85,000 to 130,000 clones, approximately 91% occurring once. This CDR3 is 16 amino acids long. Looked up from germline, CDR1 is ENHRY and CDR2 is SYGVKD. V lost 3 bases and J lost 7; bases outside the gene matches: 10. The rearrangement links TRBV10-3 to TRBJ2-1; 9 bases are shared with TRBD2. The specimen sequenced was CD4+ T cells sorted from blood. The receptor was derived from a human donor in good health. Some clones in this sample may be carry-over from other donors' samples. The CDR3: CAISDLSGSVRNEQFF. The CDR3 DNA sequence: TGTGCCATCAGTGACCTTAGCGGGAGCGTTAGGAATGAGCAGTTCTTC.